What follows is one TCR beta chain and its context. Its target is unknown. CDR1 and CDR2 (germline): MNHNS, SASEGT. The V gene lost 8 bases and the J gene lost 3 bases, with 14 bases spanning the gap. The CDR3 length is 14 residues. TCRdb's table, derived via immunoSEQ multiplex PCR, lists solely in-frame clones and lacks some. The sample has more than 80,000 clones; 90% are singletons. The data were obtained in a study of OX40 agonist ivuxolimab in advanced cancers. Study-wide background: The dose-escalation cohort was just under 85% male, with a mean age of 60 years, ranging roughly 23 to 90.

Study-wide results and limits: The average count of expanded clones was higher among CD8+ T cells than among CD4+.

The TCR sequence derives from an adult with an advanced solid tumor such as melanoma, head and neck, liver or kidney cancer. This sequence joins TRBV6-1 and TRBJ2-1, with D tentatively TRBD2 (6 bases). The source was CD4+ or CD8+ T cells sorted from blood, collected in a trial of the OX40 agonist ivuxolimab. The CDR3 reads CASGSLGGYNEQFF. In DNA form, the CDR3 reads TGTGCCAGCGGCAGTTTGGGGGGCTACAATGAGCAGTTCTTC.